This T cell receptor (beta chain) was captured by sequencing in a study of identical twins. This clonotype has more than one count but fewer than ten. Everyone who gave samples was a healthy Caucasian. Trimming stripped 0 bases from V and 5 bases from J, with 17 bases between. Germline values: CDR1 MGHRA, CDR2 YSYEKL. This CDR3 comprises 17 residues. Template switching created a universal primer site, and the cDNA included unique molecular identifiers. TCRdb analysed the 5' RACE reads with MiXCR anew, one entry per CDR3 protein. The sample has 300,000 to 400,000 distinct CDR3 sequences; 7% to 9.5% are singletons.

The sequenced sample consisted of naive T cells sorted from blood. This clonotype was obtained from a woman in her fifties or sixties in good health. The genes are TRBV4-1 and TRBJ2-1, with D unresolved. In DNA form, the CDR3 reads TGCGCCAGCAGCCAAGATCAACCACGAGGTTTGAACAATGAGCAGTTCTTC. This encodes CASSQDQPRGLNNEQFF.